A selection of T cell receptor beta chains follows, all from one sample in a study of beta chain features in type 1 diabetes. Assay: immunoSEQ multiplex PCR; the TCRdb copy retains only in-frame clones and omits some. The profile shows around 200,000 clones, approximately 13% of them singletons. The specimen was central memory CD4+ T cells from blood. Every receptor here comes from a woman aged 18-29 years in good health. Each CDR3 is given with its conserved first and last residue. A D gene is named only where the DNA matches it firmly. Some rows have no size entry. The others give once, few or many, or a class for an expanded clone.

d_call: TRBD1
clone_size: many
j_call: TRBJ1-5
v_call: TRBV30
cdr3_nt: TGTGCCTGGAGCCTCAGGGGGCATCAGCCCCAGCATTTT
cdr3_aa: CAWSLRGHQPQHF

d_call: NA
clone_size: NA
j_call: TRBJ2-5
v_call: TRBV10-3
cdr3_nt: TGTGCCACTCTATCCACAGGGATGGAGACCCAGTACTTC
cdr3_aa: CATLSTGMETQYF

d_call: TRBD2
clone_size: NA
j_call: TRBJ2-1
v_call: TRBV18
cdr3_nt: TGTGCCAGCTCCCAAAGCGGGAGTAGGTACAATGAGCAGTTCTTC
cdr3_aa: CASSQSGSRYNEQFF

d_call: NA
clone_size: few
j_call: TRBJ2-7
v_call: TRBV28
cdr3_nt: TGTGCCAGCAGATCTTACTACGAGCAGTACTTC
cdr3_aa: CASRSYYEQYF

d_call: TRBD1
clone_size: NA
j_call: TRBJ2-7
v_call: TRBV6-5
cdr3_nt: TGTGCCAGCAGTTACCGGGACAGGGACCACGAGCAGTACTTC
cdr3_aa: CASSYRDRDHEQYF

d_call: TRBD2
clone_size: few
j_call: TRBJ2-2
v_call: TRBV4-3
cdr3_nt: TGCGCCAGCAGCCAAGTGGGACTAGCGACCGGGGAGCTGTTTTTT
cdr3_aa: CASSQVGLATGELFF

d_call: NA
clone_size: NA
j_call: TRBJ2-1
v_call: TRBV18
cdr3_nt: TGTGCCAGCTCACCTACTGGAGGGTTTCCGATCAATGAGCAGTTCTTC
cdr3_aa: CASSPTGGFPINEQFF

d_call: TRBD2
clone_size: NA
j_call: TRBJ2-3
v_call: TRBV29-1
cdr3_nt: TGCAGCGACCGCCTAGCGGGAGGAACAGATACGCAGTATTTT
cdr3_aa: CSDRLAGGTDTQYF

d_call: TRBD1
clone_size: few
j_call: TRBJ1-5
v_call: TRBV5-6
cdr3_nt: TGTGCCAGCAGCTTGTACGGGACAGGGGGCGGGCAGCCCCAGCATTTT
cdr3_aa: CASSLYGTGGGQPQHF

d_call: NA
clone_size: few
j_call: TRBJ2-1
v_call: TRBV6-5
cdr3_nt: TGTGCCAGCAACAGCAGGACCTACAATGAGCAGTTCTTC
cdr3_aa: CASNSRTYNEQFF

d_call: TRBD1
clone_size: NA
j_call: TRBJ1-2
v_call: TRBV6-6
cdr3_nt: TGTGCCAGCAGCCACGACAGGGGGAGCTATGGCTACACCTTC
cdr3_aa: CASSHDRGSYGYTF

d_call: NA
clone_size: few
j_call: TRBJ1-1
v_call: TRBV2
cdr3_nt: TGTGCCAGCAGTGGCCGGGAGAACACTGAAGCTTTCTTT
cdr3_aa: CASSGRENTEAFF

d_call: TRBD2
clone_size: NA
j_call: TRBJ2-7
v_call: TRBV25-1
cdr3_nt: TGTGCCAGCAGCGGACTAGCGGGAGGGTACGAGCAGTACTTC
cdr3_aa: CASSGLAGGYEQYF

d_call: TRBD1
clone_size: few
j_call: TRBJ1-2
v_call: TRBV7-9
cdr3_nt: TGTGCCAGCAGCTTAGCCCGACAGGGGGCTGAGGGCTACACCTTC
cdr3_aa: CASSLARQGAEGYTF

d_call: NA
clone_size: few
j_call: TRBJ1-1
v_call: TRBV19
cdr3_nt: TGTGCCAGTAGTAAAGCCGAGGGCACTGAAGCTTTCTTT
cdr3_aa: CASSKAEGTEAFF

d_call: TRBD2
clone_size: few
j_call: TRBJ2-7
v_call: TRBV30
cdr3_nt: TGTGCCTGGAGTGGGACTAGCCGGAACGAGCAGTACTTC
cdr3_aa: CAWSGTSRNEQYF

d_call: NA
clone_size: NA
j_call: TRBJ2-7
v_call: TRBV25-1
cdr3_nt: TGTGCCAGCAGTGAAGGACACAACAGGGACGAGCAGTACTTC
cdr3_aa: CASSEGHNRDEQYF

d_call: TRBD2
clone_size: NA
j_call: TRBJ2-7
v_call: TRBV7-2
cdr3_nt: TGTGCCAGCAGCATTAGCGGGAGCGCTGATTACGAGCAGTACTTC
cdr3_aa: CASSISGSADYEQYF

d_call: NA
clone_size: NA
j_call: TRBJ2-5
v_call: TRBV7-2
cdr3_nt: TGTGCCAGCAGCTTAGGAAGTCGAGGGGAGACCCAGTACTTC
cdr3_aa: CASSLGSRGETQYF

d_call: NA
clone_size: many
j_call: TRBJ2-3
v_call: TRBV5-1
cdr3_nt: TGCGCCAGCAGCGGGGCTAGCACAGATACGCAGTATTTT
cdr3_aa: CASSGASTDTQYF

d_call: TRBD2
clone_size: few
j_call: TRBJ2-7
v_call: TRBV7-2
cdr3_nt: TGTGCCAGCAGCCTGGCTAGCGGGAGTCGTTACGAGCAGTACTTC
cdr3_aa: CASSLASGSRYEQYF

d_call: NA
clone_size: few
j_call: TRBJ2-1
v_call: TRBV10-1
cdr3_nt: TGCGCCAGCACGGGAGTTAGGGACAATGAGCAGTTCTTC
cdr3_aa: CASTGVRDNEQFF

d_call: NA
clone_size: few
j_call: TRBJ1-5
v_call: TRBV7-2
cdr3_nt: TGTGCCAGCAGCCCTTACAGAACCAATCAGCCCCAGCATTTT
cdr3_aa: CASSPYRTNQPQHF

d_call: TRBD2
clone_size: NA
j_call: TRBJ2-3
v_call: TRBV29-1
cdr3_nt: TGCAGTCTAGCGGTTAGCACAGATACGCAGTATTTT
cdr3_aa: CSLAVSTDTQYF

d_call: NA
clone_size: few
j_call: TRBJ1-2
v_call: TRBV5-8
cdr3_nt: TGTGCCAGCAGCTTGACGGGGGGCCTCTGGGGCTACACCTTC
cdr3_aa: CASSLTGGLWGYTF

d_call: NA
clone_size: few
j_call: TRBJ1-5
v_call: TRBV19
cdr3_nt: TGTGCCAGTAGTATAGTCGGACAGCATAGCAATCAGCCCCAGCATTTT
cdr3_aa: CASSIVGQHSNQPQHF

d_call: TRBD1
clone_size: NA
j_call: TRBJ2-1
v_call: TRBV29-1
cdr3_nt: TGCAGCGTTAGACAGGGGGACTATGAGCAGTTCTTC
cdr3_aa: CSVRQGDYEQFF

d_call: NA
clone_size: few
j_call: TRBJ1-5
v_call: TRBV10-3
cdr3_nt: TGTGCCATCCGAGGGGGGGGTAGCAATCAGCCCCAGCATTTT
cdr3_aa: CAIRGGGSNQPQHF

d_call: NA
clone_size: NA
j_call: TRBJ2-3
v_call: TRBV7-8
cdr3_nt: TGTGCAATAAATGCAGGAGGAGATACGCAGTATTTT
cdr3_aa: CAINAGGDTQYF

d_call: TRBD1
clone_size: NA
j_call: TRBJ1-3
v_call: TRBV7-6
cdr3_nt: TGTGCCAGCAGCCCGGGACAGGCTTACTCTGGAAACACCATATATTTT
cdr3_aa: CASSPGQAYSGNTIYF

d_call: NA
clone_size: NA
j_call: TRBJ2-7
v_call: TRBV6-1
cdr3_nt: TGTGCCAGCAGTGATCCCGGTATCTACGAGTACGACGAGCAGTACTTC
cdr3_aa: CASSDPGIYEYDEQYF

d_call: TRBD1
clone_size: few
j_call: TRBJ2-7
v_call: TRBV7-2
cdr3_nt: TGTGCCAGCAGCCTTAGACAGGGTGCCTACGAGCAGTACTTC
cdr3_aa: CASSLRQGAYEQYF

d_call: TRBD2
clone_size: few
j_call: TRBJ2-3
v_call: TRBV4-2
cdr3_nt: TGTGCCAGCAGCCAGGTACTAGCGGGTCCGGGTACGCAGTATTTT
cdr3_aa: CASSQVLAGPGTQYF

d_call: NA
clone_size: few
j_call: TRBJ2-5
v_call: TRBV10-3
cdr3_nt: TGTGCCATCAGTGAGTCTGCAGGGGCGGAGACCCAGTACTTC
cdr3_aa: CAISESAGAETQYF

d_call: NA
clone_size: few
j_call: TRBJ1-4
v_call: TRBV7-9
cdr3_nt: TGTGCCAGCAGCCAAAAACAGGGCGCAACTAATGAAAAACTGTTTTTT
cdr3_aa: CASSQKQGATNEKLFF

d_call: NA
clone_size: NA
j_call: TRBJ2-7
v_call: TRBV7-2
cdr3_nt: TGTGCCAGCAGCGGAAGGGGCTACGAGCAGTACTTC
cdr3_aa: CASSGRGYEQYF

d_call: TRBD2
clone_size: few
j_call: TRBJ2-1
v_call: TRBV27
cdr3_nt: TGTGCCAGCAGTTTATACCTAGCGGGAGGGCGGGGTGAGCAGTTCTTC
cdr3_aa: CASSLYLAGGRGEQFF

d_call: NA
clone_size: few
j_call: TRBJ2-3
v_call: TRBV6-1
cdr3_nt: TGTGCCAGTGGCCGGTGGGGCGCCGCAGATACGCAGTATTTT
cdr3_aa: CASGRWGAADTQYF

d_call: TRBD2
clone_size: NA
j_call: TRBJ2-2
v_call: TRBV30
cdr3_nt: TGTGCCTGGACCCCTAGCGGGAGTAGTGGGGAGCTGTTTTTT
cdr3_aa: CAWTPSGSSGELFF

d_call: TRBD1
clone_size: few
j_call: TRBJ2-5
v_call: TRBV19
cdr3_nt: TGTGCCAGTAGCGGGACAGGGGTCCAAGAGACCCAGTACTTC
cdr3_aa: CASSGTGVQETQYF

d_call: TRBD2
clone_size: NA
j_call: TRBJ2-3
v_call: TRBV18
cdr3_nt: TGTGCCAGCTCGTCGACTAGCGGCACAGATACGCAGTATTTT
cdr3_aa: CASSSTSGTDTQYF

d_call: NA
clone_size: NA
j_call: TRBJ1-1
v_call: TRBV5-1
cdr3_nt: TGCGCCAGCAGCTTGCAGGCCGTGGCCACTGAAGCTTTCTTT
cdr3_aa: CASSLQAVATEAFF

d_call: NA
clone_size: NA
j_call: TRBJ1-3
v_call: TRBV29-1
cdr3_nt: TGCAGCGTTGTGGAGGGGCACTCTGGAAACACCATATATTTT
cdr3_aa: CSVVEGHSGNTIYF

d_call: TRBD1
clone_size: few
j_call: TRBJ2-2
v_call: TRBV5-4
cdr3_nt: TGTGCCAGCAGCTCCGGGACAGCGAACACCGGGGAGCTGTTTTTT
cdr3_aa: CASSSGTANTGELFF

d_call: TRBD1
clone_size: NA
j_call: TRBJ1-5
v_call: TRBV7-2
cdr3_nt: TGTGCCAGCAGCACCCGGGACAGGGCCGGTCAGCCCCAGCATTTT
cdr3_aa: CASSTRDRAGQPQHF

d_call: TRBD1
clone_size: NA
j_call: TRBJ2-5
v_call: TRBV6-6
cdr3_nt: TGTGCCAGCAGTCGAAGGACAGGGCAAGAGACCCAGTACTTC
cdr3_aa: CASSRRTGQETQYF

d_call: TRBD2
clone_size: NA
j_call: TRBJ2-1
v_call: TRBV5-5
cdr3_nt: TGTGCCAGCAGCTTGGAGTTTAGGCTAGCGGGAGGGCCGCGCCAAAGTGAGCAGTTCTTC
cdr3_aa: CASSLEFRLAGGPRQSEQFF

d_call: NA
clone_size: NA
j_call: TRBJ2-2
v_call: TRBV9
cdr3_nt: TGTGCCAGCAGCATCCAGGGGAACACCGGGGAGCTGTTTTTT
cdr3_aa: CASSIQGNTGELFF

d_call: NA
clone_size: NA
j_call: TRBJ2-2
v_call: TRBV9
cdr3_nt: TGTGCCAGCAGCGTCTTCAGGCAGACAACCGGGGAGCTGTTTTTT
cdr3_aa: CASSVFRQTTGELFF

d_call: TRBD1
clone_size: few
j_call: TRBJ1-1
v_call: TRBV6-1
cdr3_nt: TGTGCCAGCAGTTCCCATGACAGGGGAAGGACTGAAGCTTTCTTT
cdr3_aa: CASSSHDRGRTEAFF

d_call: NA
clone_size: few
j_call: TRBJ1-1
v_call: TRBV5-1
cdr3_nt: TGCGCCAGCAGCGTGGGACACACGGACACTGAAGCTTTCTTT
cdr3_aa: CASSVGHTDTEAFF

d_call: TRBD2
clone_size: many
j_call: TRBJ2-3
v_call: TRBV29-1
cdr3_nt: TGCAGCGTTGGGCGGCTAGCGGGAGGAGACGATACGCAGTATTTT
cdr3_aa: CSVGRLAGGDDTQYF

d_call: TRBD1
clone_size: NA
j_call: TRBJ2-7
v_call: TRBV27
cdr3_nt: TGTGCCAGCAGTTTATTTCCCCGGGCGGACAGGGGGCGAGAGCAGTACTTC
cdr3_aa: CASSLFPRADRGREQYF

d_call: TRBD1
clone_size: few
j_call: TRBJ1-5
v_call: TRBV28
cdr3_nt: TGTGCCAGCAGTTTAAGTAATACTTCTAACAGGGGAAGCAATCAGCCCCAGCATTTT
cdr3_aa: CASSLSNTSNRGSNQPQHF